Presented here are 18 T cell receptor beta chains from one specimen sequenced in a study of cytomegalovirus exposure and HLA in healthy donors. Researchers ran the PCR with 60 Vbeta and 13 Jbeta primers. Profiled with immunoSEQ multiplex PCR; TCRdb holds only in-frame clones, not every one. The sample table includes roughly 120,000 clones. The material sequenced was PBMCs. The receptors come from a man aged 18 to 30 in good health and CMV-seronegative.

V is TRBV28 and J is TRBJ2-6, with D unresolved. Germline V gene lookup returns CDR1 MDHEN and CDR2 SYDVKM. CDR3 length: 15 residues. V was pared by 4 bases and J by 0 bases, with 7 bases between. The DNA of the CDR3 is TGTGCCAGCAGTTCCCCATCCTCTGGGGCCAACGTCCTGACTTTC. Residues: CASSSPSSGANVLTF.

The genes are TRBV30 and TRBJ1-4, with D hard to call. Trimming left V 0 bases short and J 10 bases short, with 6 bases between. The germline V gene has CDR1 GTSNPN and CDR2 SVGIG (reference sequence). CDR3 size: 11 residues. CDR3 sequence reads: CAWSVTGKLFF. The CDR3 nucleotides read TGTGCCTGGAGTGTTACGGGAAAACTGTTTTTT.

This rearrangement joins TRBV6-1 to TRBJ1-1; a weak D match, TRBD1 (5 bases). The V and J ends lost 1 base and 5 bases respectively, with 14 bases between them. The CDR3 extends over 15 amino acids. The germline V gene has CDR1 MNHNS and CDR2 SASEGT. CDR3 bases: TGTGCCAGCAGTGAAGACATATTGGGGCGGACTGAAGCTTTCTTT. Its translation: CASSEDILGRTEAFF.

V gene TRBV6-1 combines with J gene TRBJ2-7; perhaps TRBD1 as D (6 bases). The V end was cut by 3 bases, the J end by 3 bases, with 12 bases between. Germline CDR1 MNHNS, CDR2 SASEGT. The CDR3 runs 14 residues. CDR3 in DNA: TGTGCCAGCAGTGAGACCAAGGGGGACTACGAGCAGTACTTC. It yields the protein CASSETKGDYEQYF.

The rearrangement uses TRBV30 and TRBJ2-3, with D maybe TRBD2 (6 bases). Trimming left V 3 bases short and J 6 bases short, with 16 bases between. The germline V gene has CDR1 GTSNPN and CDR2 SVGIG (reference sequence). The CDR3 is 14 amino acids. CDR3 DNA sequence: TGTGCCTGGAGGGATAAGGGCGCGGGGGATACGCAGTATTTT. As protein: CAWRDKGAGDTQYF. Combining the CDR3 with reference TRBV30 and TRBJ2-3 gives the whole variable domain SQTIHQWPATLVQPVGSPLSLECTVEGTSNPNLYWYRQAAGRGLQLLFYSVGIGQISSEVPQNLSASRPQDRQFILSSKKLLLSDSGFYLCAWRDKGAGDTQYFGPGTRLTVL.

J is TRBJ2-7 and V is TRBV5-1, with TRBD2 identical over 8 bases. CDR1 is SGHRS, CDR2 YFSETQ, per germline. Losses at the gene ends were 8 bases for V and 2 bases for J; bases not matched to a gene: 9. This CDR3 has 14 residues. CDR3 sequence: CASKLERGTYEQYF. The CDR3 nucleotides read TGCGCCAGTAAGCTAGAGCGGGGGACCTACGAGCAGTACTTC.

The chain is built from TRBV6-1 and TRBJ1-1; TRBD1 might be the D (5 bases). V gave up 5 bases and J gave up 0 bases, with 7 bases separating them. Germline loops: CDR1 MNHNS, CDR2 SASEGT. The CDR3 extends over 13 amino acids. The CDR3 DNA reads as TGTGCCAGCAGTCGACAGATGAACACTGAAGCTTTCTTT. Translating gives CASSRQMNTEAFF.

This chain connects TRBV7-6 to TRBJ2-7, with a tentative D call TRBD1 (6 bases). The CDR3 is 12 residues long. Germline CDR1 is SGHVS and CDR2 is FNYEAQ. Trimming pared 3 bases from V and 6 bases from J, leaving 9 bases between. The CDR3 nucleotides read TGTGCCAGCAGCTTGGGGGCAGTCGAGCAGTACTTC. Translation gives CASSLGAVEQYF.

The chain couples TRBV6-5 to TRBJ2-7; D possibly corresponds to TRBD1 (6 bases). Germline loops: CDR1 MNHEY, CDR2 SVGAGI. V was pared by 6 bases and J by 2 bases, with 11 bases between. CDR3 length: 13 residues. The CDR3 here is CASRGQGPYEQYF. The CDR3 DNA is TGTGCCAGCAGGGGGCAGGGGCCCTACGAGCAGTACTTC.

The rearrangement joins TRBV27 to TRBJ2-5; tentatively, D is TRBD1 (6 bases). The CDR3 runs to 16 residues. Looked up from germline, CDR1 is MNHEY and CDR2 is SMNVEV (reference sequence). V dropped 0 bases and J dropped 5 bases, with 16 bases sitting between them. CDR3 residues: CASSLSIEGVRETQYF. CDR3 bases: TGTGCCAGCAGTTTATCGATAGAGGGGGTACGGGAGACCCAGTACTTC.

This sequence joins TRBV6-4 and TRBJ2-7; 7 bases are shared with TRBD1. The CDR3 sequence is 14 residues long. CDR1 is MRHNA, CDR2 SNTAGT, per germline. Unmatched junction bases numbered 5, after V lost 4 bases and J lost 2 bases. CDR3 protein: CASSVETGPYEQYF. CDR3 DNA sequence: TGTGCCAGCAGTGTCGAGACAGGGCCCTACGAGCAGTACTTC.

The CDR3 bases are TGTGCCAGCAGCTTACGGGGGGCTAATCAGCCCCAGCATTTT. It specifies CASSLRGANQPQHF. The chain couples TRBV5-6 to TRBJ1-5, with D possibly being TRBD1 (6 bases). This CDR3 has 14 residues. Germline V gene data show CDR1 as SGHDT and CDR2 as YYEEEE. Trimming removed 2 bases from V and 4 bases from J, with 10 bases in between.

The chain recombines TRBV7-6 with TRBJ1-3, with D tentatively TRBD1 (6 bases). The CDR3 runs 16 residues. Between the trimmed V and J ends, which lost 1 base and 4 bases, there was a span of 14 bases. Germline CDR1 is SGHVS and CDR2 is FNYEAQ. CDR3 nucleotide sequence: TGTGCCAGCAGCTTAGATCCAGGGGTTAGAGGAAACACCATATATTTT. Translated: CASSLDPGVRGNTIYF. Using reference TRBV7-6 and TRBJ1-3 for the parts outside the CDR3, the full variable domain is GAGVSQSPRYKVTKRGQDVALRCDPISGHVSLYWYRQALGQGPEFLTYFNYEAQQDKSGLPNDRFSAERPEGSISTLTIQRTEQRDSAMYRCASSLDPGVRGNTIYFGEGSWLTVV.

V and J are TRBV30 and TRBJ1-5; D might be TRBD1 (6 bases). Germline lookup yields CDR1 GTSNPN and CDR2 SVGIG (reference sequence). The CDR3 is 14 residues long. Trimming took 0 bases from V and 3 from J, leaving 9 bases between them. CDR3 residues: CAWSVGQFNQPQHF. CDR3 in DNA: TGTGCCTGGAGTGTAGGACAGTTCAATCAGCCCCAGCATTTT.

The rearrangement joins TRBV28 to TRBJ2-7, with 8 bases fitting TRBD2. This CDR3 is 14 amino acids long. Trimming at V came to 5 bases and at J to 11 bases, leaving 14 bases not matched to a gene. In germline, CDR1 is MDHEN, CDR2 SYDVKM. The CDR3 protein is CASSPSSSGAREYF. In DNA, the CDR3 is TGTGCCAGCAGTCCATCAAGTAGCGGGGCGAGGGAGTACTTC.

V gene TRBV9 combines with J gene TRBJ1-4, with 8 nucleotides matching TRBD1. With 4 bases clipped from V and 2 bases from J, the junction kept 4 bases outside the gene matches. This CDR3 region has 15 residues. CDR1 is SGDLS and CDR2 is YYNGEE in the germline V gene. For the CDR3, the DNA is TGTGCCAGCAGCTCCCGGACAGGGACTAATGAAAAACTGTTTTTT. It encodes CASSSRTGTNEKLFF.

V usage is TRBV18 and J usage is TRBJ1-5, with TRBD1 as a possible D gene (6 bases). V lost 3 bases and J lost 4, with 7 bases in between. The germline gives CDR1 KGHSH, CDR2 LQKENI. The CDR3 is made up of 13 amino acids. The CDR3 sequence is CASSPGHNQPQHF. The CDR3 nucleotides read TGTGCCAGCTCACCGGGACATAATCAGCCCCAGCATTTT.

The chain recombines TRBV7-8 with TRBJ2-7; TRBD1 matches at 7 bases. J gave up 3 bases and V 5 bases, and 13 bases lay outside the gene matches. The CDR3 loop spans 16 amino acids. Germline V gene lookup returns CDR1 SGHVS and CDR2 FQNEAQ. The DNA for the CDR3 is TGTGCCAGCAGCCCCGAGCGCCCGACAGGGAACTACGAGCAGTACTTC. Its protein is CASSPERPTGNYEQYF.